This is a list of T cell receptor beta chains from one sample in a study of shared clonotypes between healthy human individuals. The method was immunoSEQ multiplex PCR; TCRdb's version includes in-frame clones alone and lacks a portion of them. The sample holds 550,000 to 850,000 clones; around 77% are singletons and the top ten take approximately 1.8%. Sequencing was performed on memory CD4+ T cells sorted from blood. These receptors all come from a woman aged 30 to 39 in good health. The CDR3 runs from the conserved cysteine through the conserved F or W. Fields, in order: CDR3 protein, CDR3 DNA, V gene, J gene, D gene, clone size. A D gene is named only where the DNA matches it firmly. Clone size appears in some rows only: once, few, many, or a class for an expanded clone.

CDR3: CASSFWHINEQFF
DNA: TGCGCCAGCAGCTTCTGGCATATCAATGAGCAGTTCTTC
V: TRBV5-1
J: TRBJ2-1
D: -
size: few

CDR3: CASSLGQVGYGYTF
DNA: TGTGCCAGCAGTTTAGGACAGGTGGGCTATGGCTACACCTTC
V: TRBV27
J: TRBJ1-2
D: TRBD1
size: -

CDR3: CASSYFPGGETGELFF
DNA: TGTGCCAGCAGTTACTTCCCAGGGGGCGAAACCGGGGAGCTGTTTTTT
V: TRBV6-5
J: TRBJ2-2
D: TRBD1
size: -

CDR3: CASKLKGLAGEYGDYEQYF
DNA: TGTGCCAGCAAACTGAAGGGACTAGCGGGAGAATATGGGGACTACGAGCAGTACTTC
V: TRBV2
J: TRBJ2-7
D: TRBD2
size: -

CDR3: CASSASTENTEAFF
DNA: TGTGCCAGCAGCGCCTCGACAGAGAACACTGAAGCTTTCTTT
V: TRBV7-4
J: TRBJ1-1
D: -
size: few

CDR3: CASSLIMGDTEAFF
DNA: TGTGCCAGCAGCTTAATAATGGGGGACACTGAAGCTTTCTTT
V: TRBV7-2
J: TRBJ1-1
D: -
size: -

CDR3: CASSPLKSDQPQHF
DNA: TGTGCCAGCTCACCACTTAAATCTGATCAGCCCCAGCATTTT
V: TRBV18
J: TRBJ1-5
D: -
size: -

CDR3: CASSGPGLAKGEQYF
DNA: TGTGCCAGCAGCGGGCCGGGACTAGCAAAGGGGGAGCAGTACTTC
V: TRBV9
J: TRBJ2-7
D: TRBD2
size: -

CDR3: CASSFRNRDGYTF
DNA: TGTGCCAGCAGTTTCAGGAATAGAGATGGCTACACCTTC
V: TRBV28
J: TRBJ1-2
D: -
size: -

CDR3: CASSFPQGYYEQYF
DNA: TGTGCCAGCAGTTTCCCCCAGGGGTACTACGAGCAGTACTTC
V: TRBV28
J: TRBJ2-7
D: -
size: -

CDR3: CASSESGGTTDTQYF
DNA: TGTGCCAGCAGTGAATCGGGCGGGACCACAGATACGCAGTATTTT
V: TRBV25-1
J: TRBJ2-3
D: -
size: -

CDR3: CASSFRRGVSNQPQHF
DNA: TGTGCCAGCAGCTTCCGGAGGGGGGTGAGCAATCAGCCCCAGCATTTT
V: TRBV7-8
J: TRBJ1-5
D: -
size: -

CDR3: CASSFQTSGAGSDTQYF
DNA: TGTGCCAGCAGTTTTCAGACTAGCGGGGCCGGTTCGGATACGCAGTATTTT
V: TRBV28
J: TRBJ2-3
D: TRBD2
size: few

CDR3: CASSYSPRFEQYF
DNA: TGTGCCAGCAGTTACTCCCCTCGCTTCGAGCAGTACTTC
V: TRBV6-5
J: TRBJ2-7
D: -
size: once

CDR3: CASSVDGREQYF
DNA: TGTGCCAGCAGCGTAGATGGGAGGGAGCAGTACTTC
V: TRBV9
J: TRBJ2-7
D: -
size: -

CDR3: CASSLTGAIYEKLFF
DNA: TGTGCCAGCAGTTTAACAGGGGCTATCTATGAAAAACTGTTTTTT
V: TRBV27
J: TRBJ1-4
D: TRBD1
size: -

CDR3: CASSQDPGQASNQPQHF
DNA: TGCGCCAGCAGCCAAGATCCGGGACAGGCGAGCAATCAGCCCCAGCATTTT
V: TRBV4-1
J: TRBJ1-5
D: TRBD1
size: few

CDR3: CASSIDRSDSNQPQHF
DNA: TGTGCCAGTAGTATAGATCGCAGTGATAGCAATCAGCCCCAGCATTTT
V: TRBV19
J: TRBJ1-5
D: -
size: -

CDR3: CASSSLSAWSSYNEQFF
DNA: TGTGCCAGCAGTTCATTGTCCGCGTGGAGCTCCTACAATGAGCAGTTCTTC
V: TRBV27
J: TRBJ2-1
D: -
size: -

CDR3: CASSSRQGGDTQYF
DNA: TGTGCCAGCAGCTCACGCCAAGGGGGGGATACGCAGTATTTT
V: TRBV7-2
J: TRBJ2-3
D: -
size: -

CDR3: CASSPRALYNEQFF
DNA: TGTGCCAGCTCACCACGAGCACTCTACAATGAGCAGTTCTTC
V: TRBV18
J: TRBJ2-1
D: -
size: -

CDR3: CASSEPRTGTDTQYF
DNA: TGTGCCAGCAGTGAACCCCGAACGGGCACAGATACGCAGTATTTT
V: TRBV25-1
J: TRBJ2-3
D: -
size: -

CDR3: CASKDPGAGNTIYF
DNA: TGTGCCAGTAAGGATCCAGGAGCTGGAAACACCATATATTTT
V: TRBV19
J: TRBJ1-3
D: -
size: -

CDR3: CASSLSRASGLEQYF
DNA: TGTGCCAGCAGTTTATCCCGGGCCTCAGGATTGGAGCAGTACTTC
V: TRBV27
J: TRBJ2-7
D: -
size: -

CDR3: CASSYLDSNTEAFF
DNA: TGTGCCAGCAGTTACTTAGACAGTAACACTGAAGCTTTCTTT
V: TRBV6-6
J: TRBJ1-1
D: -
size: -

CDR3: CAFTGRVYEKLFF
DNA: TGTGCCTTCACCGGCCGGGTGTACGAAAAACTGTTTTTT
V: TRBV30
J: TRBJ1-4
D: -
size: few

CDR3: CASSPIWDRGNEQFF
DNA: TGTGCCAGCTCACCAATATGGGACAGGGGCAATGAGCAGTTCTTC
V: TRBV18
J: TRBJ2-1
D: TRBD1
size: once

CDR3: CASRKQGNTIYF
DNA: TGTGCCAGTAGGAAACAGGGAAACACCATATATTTT
V: TRBV19
J: TRBJ1-3
D: -
size: few

CDR3: CASSLGQGTDTQYF
DNA: TGTGCCAGCAGCTTAGGTCAGGGTACAGATACGCAGTATTTT
V: TRBV7-9
J: TRBJ2-3
D: -
size: -

CDR3: CAWSKGASGNTIYF
DNA: TGTGCCTGGAGTAAAGGGGCCTCTGGAAACACCATATATTTT
V: TRBV30
J: TRBJ1-3
D: -
size: -

CDR3: CASSPGLGQETQYF
DNA: TGTGCCAGTAGTCCGGGACTGGGCCAAGAGACCCAGTACTTC
V: TRBV19
J: TRBJ2-5
D: -
size: -

CDR3: CASRGASSGRGEQYF
DNA: TGTGCCAGCAGAGGGGCCTCTAGCGGGAGAGGTGAGCAGTACTTC
V: TRBV28
J: TRBJ2-7
D: TRBD2
size: -

CDR3: CASSLAGANEQFF
DNA: TGTGCCAGCAGTTTAGCGGGAGCGAATGAGCAGTTCTTC
V: TRBV25-1
J: TRBJ2-1
D: TRBD2
size: few

CDR3: CASAWMGVGYGYTF
DNA: TGTGCCAGCGCTTGGATGGGGGTCGGCTATGGCTACACCTTC
V: TRBV28
J: TRBJ1-2
D: -
size: -

CDR3: CASSQANEKLFF
DNA: TGTGCCAGCAGTCAGGCTAATGAAAAACTGTTTTTT
V: TRBV2
J: TRBJ1-4
D: -
size: -

CDR3: CASSRPGTSDVDEQFF
DNA: TGTGCCAGCAGCCGGCCCGGGACTAGTGACGTCGATGAGCAGTTCTTC
V: TRBV5-4
J: TRBJ2-1
D: TRBD2
size: -

CDR3: CASSFKGNGDTEAFF
DNA: TGTGCCAGCAGCTTTAAGGGGAACGGGGACACTGAAGCTTTCTTT
V: TRBV11-3
J: TRBJ1-1
D: -
size: few

CDR3: CAISIKVSGSTGELFF
DNA: TGTGCCATCAGTATAAAAGTTTCCGGGAGCACCGGGGAGCTGTTTTTT
V: TRBV10-3
J: TRBJ2-2
D: -
size: -

CDR3: CASSPTWGRDYGYTF
DNA: TGTGCCAGCAGCCCCACATGGGGTAGGGACTATGGCTACACCTTC
V: TRBV5-6
J: TRBJ1-2
D: -
size: -

CDR3: CASSAQAGQGNSPLHF
DNA: TGTGCCAGTAGTGCCCAAGCCGGTCAGGGTAATTCACCCCTCCACTTT
V: TRBV19
J: TRBJ1-6
D: -
size: once

CDR3: CSPEGDEKLFF
DNA: TGCAGTCCCGAGGGGGATGAAAAACTGTTTTTT
V: TRBV20-1
J: TRBJ1-4
D: -
size: -

CDR3: CASSFGDAKGDTQYF
DNA: TGTGCCAGCAGCTTTGGGGACGCCAAGGGAGATACGCAGTATTTT
V: TRBV11-3
J: TRBJ2-3
D: -
size: few

CDR3: CASSDRFDTEAFF
DNA: TGTGCCAGCAGTGACAGGTTCGACACTGAAGCTTTCTTT
V: TRBV6-5
J: TRBJ1-1
D: -
size: -

CDR3: CASSQGTSGPTDTQYF
DNA: TGCGCCAGCAGCCAAGGGACTAGCGGGCCCACAGATACGCAGTATTTT
V: TRBV5-1
J: TRBJ2-3
D: TRBD2
size: -

CDR3: CATSRDWDGQYF
DNA: TGTGCCACCAGCAGAGATTGGGATGGCCAGTACTTC
V: TRBV15
J: TRBJ2-5
D: -
size: -

CDR3: CASSSEGQPQHF
DNA: TGTGCCAGCAGCTCCGAGGGTCAGCCCCAGCATTTT
V: TRBV6-6
J: TRBJ1-5
D: -
size: -

CDR3: CASRESGYTF
DNA: TGTGCCAGCAGGGAATCGGGCTACACCTTC
V: TRBV28
J: TRBJ1-2
D: -
size: -

CDR3: CASSLASGTNYGYTF
DNA: TGCGCCAGCAGCTTGGCAAGTGGAACAAACTATGGCTACACCTTC
V: TRBV5-1
J: TRBJ1-2
D: -
size: -